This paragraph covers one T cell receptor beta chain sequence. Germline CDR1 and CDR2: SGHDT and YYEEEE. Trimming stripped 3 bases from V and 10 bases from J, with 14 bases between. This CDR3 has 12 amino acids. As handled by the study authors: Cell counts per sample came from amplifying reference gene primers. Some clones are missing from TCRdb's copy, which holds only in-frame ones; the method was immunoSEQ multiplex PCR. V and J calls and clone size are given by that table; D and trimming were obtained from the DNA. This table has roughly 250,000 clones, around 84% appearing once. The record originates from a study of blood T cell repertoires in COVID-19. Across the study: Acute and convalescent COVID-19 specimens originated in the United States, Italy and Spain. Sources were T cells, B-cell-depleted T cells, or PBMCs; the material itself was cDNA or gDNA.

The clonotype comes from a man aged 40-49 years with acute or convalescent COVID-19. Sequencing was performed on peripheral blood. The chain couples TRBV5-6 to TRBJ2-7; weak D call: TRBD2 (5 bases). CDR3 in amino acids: CASSSRSREQYF. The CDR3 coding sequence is TGTGCCAGCAGCTCGAGGTCCCGGGAACAGTACTTC.